This T cell receptor beta chain was profiled in a study of T cell repertoires in cytomegalovirus infection. TCRdb ran MiXCR on the reads and lists one entry per CDR3 protein. The sample lists more than 650,000 distinct CDR3 sequences; 35% were seen once. V dropped 1 base and J dropped 8 bases, with 18 bases sitting between them. Germline-derived CDR1 and CDR2 are LGHNA and YNFKEQ. The CDR3 contains 16 residues. The chain couples TRBV4-2 to TRBJ2-1; D assignment may be TRBD1 or TRBD2 (5 bases each). This clonotype was sampled from a human donor in good health (CMV status not recorded). Some clones in this sample may be carry-over from other donors' samples. The sample consisted of PBMCs. In DNA, the CDR3 is TGTGCCAGCAGCCAAGCCCCCGGGTGGCCGGGGCATGAGCAGTTCTTC. Protein: CASSQAPGWPGHEQFF.